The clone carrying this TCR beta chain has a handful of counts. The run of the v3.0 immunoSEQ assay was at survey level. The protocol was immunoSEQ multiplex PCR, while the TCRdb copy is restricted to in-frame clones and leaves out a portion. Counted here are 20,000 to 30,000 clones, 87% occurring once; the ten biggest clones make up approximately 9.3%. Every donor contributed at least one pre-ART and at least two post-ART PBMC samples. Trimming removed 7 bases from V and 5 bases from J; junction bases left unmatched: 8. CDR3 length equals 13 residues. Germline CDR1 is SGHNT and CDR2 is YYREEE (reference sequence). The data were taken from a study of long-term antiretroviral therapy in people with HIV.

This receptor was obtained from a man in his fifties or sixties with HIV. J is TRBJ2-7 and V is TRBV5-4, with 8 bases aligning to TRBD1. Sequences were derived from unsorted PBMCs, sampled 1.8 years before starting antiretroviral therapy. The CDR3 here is CASFWTGSNEQYF. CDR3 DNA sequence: TGTGCCAGCTTTTGGACAGGGTCCAACGAGCAGTACTTC.